The 18 T cell receptor beta chains in this list originate from one sample, sequenced in a study of cytomegalovirus exposure and HLA in healthy donors. Primers: 60 Vbeta forward and 13 Jbeta reverse. Sequencing was performed with immunoSEQ multiplex PCR; in TCRdb, only in-frame clones are kept and a portion is missing. The sample records some 140,000 clones, about three quarters being singletons. The sequenced material came from PBMCs. These receptor sequences come from a male donor in good health and CMV-seropositive.

The V and J genes are TRBV4-1 and TRBJ2-6, with D possibly TRBD1 on 6 matching bases. Trimming removed 0 bases from V and 2 bases from J, with 14 bases in between. This CDR3 is 18 amino acids long. From germline, CDR1 is MGHRA and CDR2 YSYEKL. Written as DNA, the CDR3 is TGCGCCAGCAGCCAAGATCGGACAGCGGCCCCTGGGGCCAACGTCCTGACTTTC. The encoded protein is CASSQDRTAAPGANVLTF.

This clone appeared a few times. The chain has TRBV5-6 and TRBJ2-7; no clear D gene. This CDR3 region has 12 residues. In germline, CDR1 is SGHDT, CDR2 YYEEEE. V was trimmed by 0 bases and J by 7 bases, leaving 8 bases between them. CDR3 amino acids: CASSLGLGEQYF. The DNA of the CDR3 is TGTGCCAGCAGCTTGGGACTTGGGGAGCAGTACTTC.

The V and J genes are TRBV25-1 and TRBJ2-1; TRBD2 might be the D (7 bases). V lost 2 bases, J lost 5 bases, and 16 bases lay in between. In germline, CDR1 is MGHDK, CDR2 SYGVNS. The CDR3 runs 16 residues. This CDR3 is CASSEEARGGHNEQFF. The CDR3 coding sequence is TGTGCCAGCAGTGAAGAAGCAAGGGGGGGACACAATGAGCAGTTCTTC.

The chain has TRBV6-5 and TRBJ2-1; TRBD2 is a possible D gene (6 bases). V shed 4 bases and J shed 12 bases, with 10 bases lying between them. The CDR3 extends over 11 amino acids. Germline CDR1 reads MNHEY; CDR2 reads SVGAGI. Here the CDR3 reads CASSSGVLQFF. In DNA form, the CDR3 reads TGTGCCAGCAGTTCGGGGGTTCTGCAGTTCTTC.

The chain carries TRBV7-8 and TRBJ1-4; perhaps TRBD1 as D (5 bases). The CDR3 has 16 amino acids. V lost 1 base and J 8 bases, leaving 17 bases between the germline ends. Germline V gene data show CDR1 as SGHVS and CDR2 as FQNEAQ. This CDR3 is CASSLVGPFNGEKLFF. CDR3 bases: TGTGCCAGCAGCTTAGTGGGGCCTTTCAACGGGGAAAAACTGTTTTTT. The full variable domain, completed using reference TRBV7-8 and TRBJ1-4, is GAGVSQSPRYKVAKRGQDVALRCDPISGHVSLFWYQQALGQGPEFLTYFQNEAQLDKSGLPSDRFFAERPEGSVSTLKIQRTQQEDSAVYLCASSLVGPFNGEKLFFGSGTQLSVL.

V gene TRBV28 combines with J gene TRBJ2-1; 8 bases match TRBD2. The CDR3 runs 15 residues. Trimming cost V 4 bases and J 4 bases; bases outside gene matches: 6. The germline CDR1 and CDR2 sequences are MDHEN and SYDVKM. The CDR3 is CASSWGLEMYNEQFF. DNA of the CDR3: TGTGCCAGCAGTTGGGGACTAGAGATGTACAATGAGCAGTTCTTC.

This clone has just a few counts. The genes are TRBV5-1 and TRBJ1-6, with 8 bases aligning to TRBD1. Germline CDR1 is SGHRS and CDR2 is YFSETQ. The trim removed 0 bases at V and 8 bases at J, leaving 4 bases unmatched. The length of the CDR3 is 15 residues. The CDR3 DNA reads TGCGCCAGCAGCTTGGGGACAGGGACCGATTCACCCCTCCACTTT. Protein: CASSLGTGTDSPLHF. The full variable domain, its missing parts supplied by reference TRBV5-1 and TRBJ1-6, is KAGVTQTPRYLIKTRGQQVTLSCSPISGHRSVSWYQQTPGQGLQFLFEYFSETQRNKGNFPGRFSGRQFSNSRSEMNVSTLELGDSALYLCASSLGTGTDSPLHFGNGTRLTVT.

The J gene is TRBJ2-4, the V gene TRBV6-1; tentative D call: TRBD1 (6 bases). The germline V gene has CDR1 MNHNS and CDR2 SASEGT. With 2 bases removed from V and 1 base from J, the gap between germline ends came to 12 bases. This CDR3 is built from 16 residues. CDR3 sequence reads: CASSELRGWAKNIQYF. The CDR3 DNA sequence: TGTGCCAGCAGTGAACTCAGGGGTTGGGCCAAAAACATTCAGTACTTC.

The chain uses TRBV5-5 and TRBJ2-7; 9 bases are shared with TRBD1. J lost 4 bases, V lost 4 bases, and 3 bases had no gene match. The CDR3 is 13 amino acids. Germline CDR1 is SGHKS and CDR2 is YYEKEE (reference sequence). CDR3 protein: CASSRGQGYEQYF. DNA of the CDR3: TGTGCCAGCAGCAGGGGACAGGGTTACGAGCAGTACTTC.

The V gene is TRBV11-2, the J gene TRBJ1-1; D is undetermined. V lost 5 bases and J lost 1, with 5 bases in between. Germline assignment: CDR1 SGHAT and CDR2 FQNNGV. The CDR3 runs to 12 residues. In nucleotides, the CDR3 is TGTGCCAGCAGCCTGTGGAACACTGAAGCTTTCTTT. As protein: CASSLWNTEAFF.

The chain links TRBV4-3 to TRBJ2-5; 8 positions agree with TRBD1. Germline-derived CDR1 and CDR2 are LGHNA and YSLEER. With 3 bases clipped from V and 6 bases from J, the junction kept 6 bases outside the gene matches. The CDR3 consists of 14 residues. The chain's CDR3 is CASSQAGGSKTQYF. Written as DNA, the CDR3 is TGCGCCAGCAGCCAGGCAGGGGGCTCGAAGACCCAGTACTTC.

The genes are TRBV5-1 and TRBJ2-5, with 14 bases fitting TRBD2. Germline CDR1 SGHRS, CDR2 YFSETQ. The CDR3 is 17 amino acids. J lost 4 bases, V lost 4 bases, and 9 bases had no gene match. The CDR3 is CASSPTGLAGGRETQYF. Written as DNA, the CDR3 is TGCGCCAGCAGCCCTACCGGACTAGCGGGGGGAAGAGAGACCCAGTACTTC. The entire variable domain, with the rest obtained from reference TRBV5-1 and TRBJ2-5, is as follows: KAGVTQTPRYLIKTRGQQVTLSCSPISGHRSVSWYQQTPGQGLQFLFEYFSETQRNKGNFPGRFSGRQFSNSRSEMNVSTLELGDSALYLCASSPTGLAGGRETQYFGPGTRLLVL.

The V gene is TRBV28, the J gene TRBJ2-5, with 7 positions matching TRBD1. The V gene's germline CDR1 is MDHEN and CDR2 SYDVKM. This CDR3 is 15 amino acids long. V lost 1 base and J lost 4; bases outside the gene matches: 6. The CDR3 nucleotides are TGTGCCAGCAGTTTATCATTACAGGGGATAGAGACCCAGTACTTC. This codes for CASSLSLQGIETQYF. The full variable domain, in which reference TRBV28 and TRBJ2-5 provide the parts outside the CDR3, is DVKVTQSSRYLVKRTGEKVFLECVQDMDHENMFWYRQDPGLGLRLIYFSYDVKMKEKGDIPEGYSVSREKKERFSLILESASTNQTSMYLCASSLSLQGIETQYFGPGTRLLVL.

V gene TRBV9 combines with J gene TRBJ1-1, with 7 positions matching TRBD1. Looked up from germline, CDR1 is SGDLS and CDR2 is YYNGEE. The V gene end was trimmed by 4 bases and the J gene end by 3 bases; junction bases not matched to a gene: 6. The CDR3 has 14 residues. This CDR3 reads CASSPGDRDTEAFF. The CDR3 DNA reads as TGTGCCAGCAGCCCGGGTGACAGGGACACTGAAGCTTTCTTT. The full variable domain, rest sourced from reference TRBV9 and TRBJ1-1, is DSGVTQTPKHLITATGQRVTLRCSPRSGDLSVYWYQQSLDQGLQFLIQYYNGEERAKGNILERFSAQQFPDLHSELNLSSLELGDSALYFCASSPGDRDTEAFFGQGTRLTVV.

The chain joins TRBV9 to TRBJ2-5; D is possibly TRBD1 (6 bases). Trimming pared 0 bases from V and 0 bases from J, leaving 12 bases between. Germline CDR1 reads SGDLS; CDR2 reads YYNGEE. The CDR3 sequence is 16 residues long. The CDR3 sequence: CASSVGGRVNQETQYF. CDR3 sequence (DNA): TGTGCCAGCAGCGTAGGGGGGCGGGTGAACCAAGAGACCCAGTACTTC. The variable domain in full, completed from reference TRBV9 and TRBJ2-5, reads DSGVTQTPKHLITATGQRVTLRCSPRSGDLSVYWYQQSLDQGLQFLIQYYNGEERAKGNILERFSAQQFPDLHSELNLSSLELGDSALYFCASSVGGRVNQETQYFGPGTRLLVL.

V and J are TRBV6-5 and TRBJ2-3; D not certain. Germline V gene lookup returns CDR1 MNHEY and CDR2 SVGAGI. There are 11 residues in the CDR3. V gave up 4 bases and J gave up 6 bases, with 5 bases separating them. The CDR3 loop reads CASSFMDTQYF. The DNA of the CDR3 is TGTGCCAGCAGTTTTATGGATACGCAGTATTTT.

The chain combines TRBV11-2 with TRBJ1-1; 7 positions match TRBD1. V lost 5 bases to trimming and J lost 1 base; unmatched junction nucleotides: 16. The CDR3 consists of 18 residues. The germline V gene has CDR1 SGHAT and CDR2 FQNNGV. CDR3 DNA: TGTGCCAGCAGCGCGGACAGGCTCCAAGTAAATGGGAACACTGAAGCTTTCTTT. Translated: CASSADRLQVNGNTEAFF.

This sequence joins TRBV5-1 and TRBJ2-7, with 7 nucleotides matching TRBD1. The V gene's germline CDR1 is SGHRS and CDR2 YFSETQ. This CDR3 contains 14 residues. V gave up 7 bases and J gave up 3 bases; unmatched junction bases: 10. As DNA, the CDR3 is TGCGCCAGCTCAACCGGGACAGAAAACTACGAGCAGTACTTC. Translated: CASSTGTENYEQYF. Drawing the rest from reference TRBV5-1 and TRBJ2-7, the complete variable domain is KAGVTQTPRYLIKTRGQQVTLSCSPISGHRSVSWYQQTPGQGLQFLFEYFSETQRNKGNFPGRFSGRQFSNSRSEMNVSTLELGDSALYLCASSTGTENYEQYFGPGTRLTVT.